Presented here are 27 T cell receptor beta chains from one specimen sequenced in a study of CD8 T cells in Susac syndrome. Random hexamers served to reverse transcribe roughly 0.45 to 1 ug RNA. MiXCR was run by TCRdb on the immunoSEQ multiplex PCR reads, yielding one entry per CDR3 protein. In the table there are about 140,000 distinct CDR3 sequences, about 94% of which are singletons. The sequencing sample was made of CD8+ T cells from PBMCs. The receptors derive from a human donor in good health.

The count of this clonotype is one. The V and J genes are TRBV19 and TRBJ2-1; TRBD2 is a possible D gene (6 bases). The V end was cut by 3 bases, the J end by 8 bases, with 11 bases between. The CDR3 is 13 amino acids. Germline CDR1 and CDR2: LNHDA and SQIVND (reference sequence). The CDR3 DNA follows: TGTGCCAGTAGTATTGGGAGGACCGATGAGCAGTTCTTC. Translated: CASSIGRTDEQFF.

This chain uses TRBV20-1 with TRBJ2-1, with 8 bases matching TRBD1. Germline CDR1 is DFQATT and CDR2 is SNEGSKA (reference sequence). With 5 bases clipped from V and 2 bases from J, the junction kept 2 bases outside the gene matches. This CDR3 contains 13 residues. The CDR3 coding sequence is TGCAGTGCTCCGGGACAGGCCTACAATGAGCAGTTCTTC. As protein: CSAPGQAYNEQFF.

The genes are TRBV7-9 and TRBJ1-2, with D possibly matching TRBD1 (5 bases). Germline CDR1 SEHNR, CDR2 FQNEAQ (reference sequence). V lost 2 bases and J 6 bases, leaving 16 bases between the germline ends. The CDR3 has 15 amino acids. CDR3 amino acids: CASSLFGVGTNGYTF. DNA of the CDR3: TGTGCCAGCAGCTTATTCGGGGTAGGGACCAATGGCTACACCTTC.

The CDR3 DNA reads TGCGCCAGCAGCCCGACTCCCTCACATCCCTACGAGCAGTACTTC. This encodes CASSPTPSHPYEQYF. The genes are TRBV4-1 and TRBJ2-7; the D is unclear. The V and J ends lost 4 bases and 2 bases respectively, with 15 bases between them. Germline CDR1 reads MGHRA; CDR2 reads YSYEKL. CDR3 size: 15 residues.

This chain uses TRBV7-9 with TRBJ2-2; unclear D gene. The CDR3 sequence is 16 residues long. Trimming removed 2 bases at V and 3 bases at J, with 13 bases between. Looked up from germline, CDR1 is SEHNR and CDR2 is FQNEAQ (reference sequence). The CDR3 DNA reads as TGTGCCAGCAGCTTACTAATGGTAGTAGACACCGGGGAGCTGTTTTTT. Its protein is CASSLLMVVDTGELFF. The full variable domain, with the rest looked up from reference TRBV7-9 and TRBJ2-2, is DTGVSQNPRHKITKRGQNVTFRCDPISEHNRLYWYRQTLGQGPEFLTYFQNEAQLEKSRLLSDRFSAERPKGSFSTLEIQRTEQGDSAMYLCASSLLMVVDTGELFFGEGSRLTVL.

The CDR3 DNA follows: TGCAGCGTTGAAGATCCTGGACAGGGTAACAATGAGCAGTTCTTC. It encodes CSVEDPGQGNNEQFF. This chain joins TRBV29-1 and TRBJ2-1, with TRBD1 matching 8 bases. The germline V gene has CDR1 SQVTM and CDR2 ANQGSEA. The length of the CDR3 is 15 residues. Trimming cost V 0 bases and J 5 bases; bases outside gene matches: 6.

V is TRBV7-9 and J is TRBJ2-3; D might be TRBD1 (6 bases). The CDR3 length is 16 residues. The V and J ends lost 5 bases and 4 bases respectively, with 19 bases between them. In germline, CDR1 is SEHNR, CDR2 FQNEAQ (reference sequence). DNA of the CDR3: TGTGCCAGCAGCACCAGGGAAACAGGGAACGCAGATACGCAGTATTTT. Its translation: CASSTRETGNADTQYF.

The chain couples TRBV7-9 to TRBJ2-2; D remains ambiguous. Germline assignment: CDR1 SEHNR and CDR2 FQNEAQ (reference sequence). This CDR3 spans 15 amino acids. Trimming took off 6 bases at V and 1 base at J, with 12 bases between the two ends. This CDR3 is CASRDPEGNTGELFF. The CDR3 DNA follows: TGTGCCAGCAGGGACCCCGAAGGGAACACCGGGGAGCTGTTTTTT.

The rearrangement links TRBV4-3 to TRBJ2-1; TRBD2 agrees at 8 bases. Germline assignment: CDR1 LGHNA and CDR2 YSLEER. The CDR3 is 14 residues long. The junction had 4 bases not matched to a gene; V was cut back by 2 bases and J by 7 bases. The CDR3 reads CASSQTSSGNEQFF. The CDR3, as DNA: TGCGCCAGCAGCCAAACTTCTAGCGGGAATGAGCAGTTCTTC.

The J gene is TRBJ2-2, the V gene TRBV27; the match to TRBD1 covers 7 bases. The CDR3 is 14 amino acids. The ends lost 3 bases at V and 4 bases at J; junction bases unmatched: 2. Per the germline V gene, CDR1 is MNHEY and CDR2 is SMNVEV (reference sequence). The CDR3 spells CASSLGQITGELFF. Here the CDR3 DNA reads TGTGCCAGCAGTTTGGGACAGATCACCGGGGAGCTGTTTTTT.

This chain connects TRBV28 to TRBJ1-1; D gene uncertain. Trimming pared 4 bases from V and 3 bases from J, leaving 30 bases between. In germline, CDR1 is MDHEN, CDR2 SYDVKM. This CDR3 region has 20 residues. The CDR3 nucleotides are TGTGCCAGCAGTTCCCGTCGTCTGGGCTCCAAATCTTATACGGACACTGAAGCTTTCTTT. It encodes CASSSRRLGSKSYTDTEAFF.

The J gene is TRBJ2-1, the V gene TRBV15; 7 nucleotides align to TRBD2. After removal of 6 bases from V and 0 bases from J, the junction contained 5 bases not matched to a gene. The CDR3 length is 15 residues. Germline CDR1 is LNHNV and CDR2 is YYDKDF (reference sequence). The DNA for the CDR3 is TGTGCCACCAGTCACGTAGCGGGCTCCTACAATGAGCAGTTCTTC. This gives the protein CATSHVAGSYNEQFF.

This clonotype was detected only once. This chain connects TRBV7-9 to TRBJ1-2, with 9 bases that match TRBD1. V gave up 0 bases and J gave up 4 bases; unmatched junction bases: 3. The CDR3 extends over 15 amino acids. In germline, CDR1 is SEHNR, CDR2 FQNEAQ (reference sequence). CDR3 in amino acids: CASSLAGQGGYGYTF. In DNA form, the CDR3 reads TGTGCCAGCAGCTTAGCGGGACAGGGCGGCTATGGCTACACCTTC.

The chain carries TRBV28 and TRBJ1-5; D perhaps matches TRBD1 (5 bases). This CDR3 has 16 residues. V was clipped by 0 bases and J by 3 bases, with 12 bases between them. Per germline, CDR1 MDHEN and CDR2 SYDVKM. CDR3 protein: CASSLWGPGDNQPQHF. CDR3 bases: TGTGCCAGCAGTTTATGGGGGCCGGGCGACAATCAGCCCCAGCATTTT.

The chain combines TRBV9 with TRBJ2-7; the match to TRBD2 covers 10 bases. The germline V gene has CDR1 SGDLS and CDR2 YYNGEE. The CDR3 runs 14 residues. With 4 bases clipped from V and 2 bases from J, the junction kept 3 bases outside the gene matches. CDR3 region: CASSRTSGPYEQYF. CDR3 DNA: TGTGCCAGCAGCCGGACTAGCGGACCCTACGAGCAGTACTTC.

The gene calls are TRBV7-9 and TRBJ2-2; D is ambiguous. The germline CDR1 and CDR2 sequences are SEHNR and FQNEAQ (reference sequence). The length of the CDR3 is 12 residues. V lost 5 bases to trimming and J lost 8 bases, with 9 bases between them. CDR3 nucleotides: TGTGCCAGCAGCGTGCTCTTGGGGGAGCTGTTTTTT. Translation: CASSVLLGELFF.

The rearrangement joins TRBV4-1 to TRBJ2-1, with TRBD2 matching 10 bases. Looked up from germline, CDR1 is MGHRA and CDR2 is YSYEKL. J gave up 6 bases and V 10 bases, and 6 bases lay outside the gene matches. This CDR3 has 13 amino acids. CDR3 nucleotide sequence: TGCGCCAATGCCGGACTAGCGGTCAATGAGCAGTTCTTC. It translates to CANAGLAVNEQFF.

The J gene is TRBJ2-1, the V gene TRBV7-9, with TRBD2 as a possible D gene (5 bases). Between the trimmed V and J ends, which lost 4 bases and 6 bases, there was a span of 13 bases. Germline CDR1 is SEHNR and CDR2 is FQNEAQ (reference sequence). There are 14 residues in the CDR3. CDR3 sequence reads: CASSSTRSFNEQFF. As DNA, the CDR3 is TGTGCCAGCAGCTCAACTAGGAGCTTCAATGAGCAGTTCTTC.

This chain connects TRBV29-1 to TRBJ2-7; TRBD2 might be the D (6 bases). The CDR3 has 13 amino acids. The germline gives CDR1 SQVTM, CDR2 ANQGSEA. Trimming cost V 4 bases and J 2 bases, with 12 bases left between them. CDR3 sequence: CSVVLAPPYEQYF. The CDR3, as DNA: TGCAGCGTTGTTCTAGCGCCTCCCTACGAGCAGTACTTC.

The chain carries TRBV15 and TRBJ2-1; TRBD2 aligns across 9 bases. V was pared by 7 bases and J by 5 bases, with 9 bases of the junction left unmatched. CDR1 is LNHNV, CDR2 YYDKDF, per germline (reference sequence). The CDR3 spans 15 residues. CDR3 region: CATTGSGRTNNEQFF. In DNA form, the CDR3 reads TGTGCCACCACCGGGAGCGGGAGGACCAACAATGAGCAGTTCTTC.

The chain combines TRBV20-1 with TRBJ1-1; the D is unclear. V dropped 2 bases and J dropped 2 bases, with 3 bases sitting between them. The CDR3 covers 11 residues. Germline loops: CDR1 DFQATT, CDR2 SNEGSKA (reference sequence). CDR3 residues: CSARSNTEAFF. The CDR3, as DNA: TGCAGTGCTAGATCCAACACTGAAGCTTTCTTT.

This clonotype was recorded only once. The chain recombines TRBV2 with TRBJ2-1; D is perhaps TRBD2 (6 bases). The CDR3 is 14 residues long. Germline values: CDR1 SNHLY, CDR2 FYNNEI. The V end was cut by 4 bases, the J end by 4 bases, with 11 bases between. The CDR3 sequence is CASSGTSLYNEQFF. Written as DNA, the CDR3 is TGTGCCAGCAGTGGTACTAGCTTATACAATGAGCAGTTCTTC.

Only one count was recorded for this clonotype. The J gene is TRBJ2-1, the V gene TRBV9; 8 bases align to TRBD2. J lost 5 bases, V lost 1 base, and 2 bases had no gene match. Germline CDR1 reads SGDLS; CDR2 reads YYNGEE. The CDR3 has 14 residues. The CDR3 nucleotides are TGTGCCAGCAGCGTAATAGCGGGACACAATGAGCAGTTCTTC. This translates into CASSVIAGHNEQFF.

The rearrangement links TRBV9 to TRBJ2-5, with D possibly matching TRBD2 (5 bases). Trimming pared 1 base from V and 5 bases from J, leaving 12 bases between. CDR1 and CDR2 from the germline V gene are SGDLS and YYNGEE. The CDR3 is 14 residues long. DNA of the CDR3: TGTGCCAGCAGCGTAAGTGGGAGTGCGGAGACCCAGTACTTC. This codes for CASSVSGSAETQYF.

This clonotype showed up just a few times. The gene calls are TRBV29-1 and TRBJ2-7; D is unresolved. Looked up from germline, CDR1 is SQVTM and CDR2 is ANQGSEA. The CDR3 loop spans 11 amino acids. With 3 bases removed from V and 3 bases from J, the gap between germline ends came to 6 bases. CDR3 bases: TGCAGCGTTGACCTTGGCTACGAGCAGTACTTC. Its protein is CSVDLGYEQYF.

CDR3 bases: TGTGCCAGTAGTATTTGGCAGCAAGAGACCCAGTACTTC. Amino acid sequence: CASSIWQQETQYF. V usage is TRBV19 and J usage is TRBJ2-5; D is uncertain. The CDR3 totals 13 residues. V was cut by 3 bases and J by 2 bases, with 7 bases left in between. Germline CDR1 reads LNHDA; CDR2 reads SQIVND (reference sequence).

The V call is TRBV27, the J call TRBJ1-5; D is ambiguous. The CDR3 is made up of 13 amino acids. Germline lookup yields CDR1 MNHEY and CDR2 SMNVEV (reference sequence). Trimming pared 0 bases from V and 0 bases from J, leaving 0 bases between. DNA for the CDR3: TGTGCCAGCAGTTTATCTAGCAATCAGCCCCAGCATTTT. Protein product: CASSLSSNQPQHF.